The entry that follows covers one T cell receptor beta chain sequence. CDR1 and CDR2 (germline): MNHNY, SVGAGI (reference sequence). The V segment lost 5 bases and the J segment 3 bases; nucleotides outside the gene matches: 13. The CDR3 length is 17 residues. This sample was taken from a study of blood T cell repertoires in COVID-19. Overall study context: Sites across the United States, Italy and Spain contributed samples from acute and convalescent COVID-19. Sources were T cells, B-cell-depleted T cells, or PBMCs; the material itself was cDNA or gDNA.

The data were produced by immunoSEQ multiplex PCR, yet TCRdb's version contains in-frame clones alone and is incomplete. The sample lists fewer than 200,000 clones; about 93% were seen once. J is TRBJ1-1 and V is TRBV6-6; TRBD1 agrees at 9 bases. Sequenced input: peripheral blood. This receptor was obtained from a woman between 45 and 60 years old with acute or convalescent COVID-19. CDR3 region: CASSQDRGREYDTEAFF. DNA for the CDR3: TGTGCCAGCAGTCAGGACAGGGGCCGGGAGTATGACACTGAAGCTTTCTTT.